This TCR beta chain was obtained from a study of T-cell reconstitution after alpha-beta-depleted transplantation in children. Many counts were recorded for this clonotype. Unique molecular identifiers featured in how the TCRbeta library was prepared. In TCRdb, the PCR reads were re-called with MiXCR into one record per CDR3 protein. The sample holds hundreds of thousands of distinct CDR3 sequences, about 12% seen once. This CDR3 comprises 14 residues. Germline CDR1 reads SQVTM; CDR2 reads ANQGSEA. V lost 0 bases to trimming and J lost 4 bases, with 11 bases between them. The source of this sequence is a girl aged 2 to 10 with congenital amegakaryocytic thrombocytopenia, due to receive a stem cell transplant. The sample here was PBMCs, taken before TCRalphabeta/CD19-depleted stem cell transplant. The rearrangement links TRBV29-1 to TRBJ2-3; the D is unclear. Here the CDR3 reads CSVEDPTGADTQYF. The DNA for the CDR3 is TGCAGCGTTGAAGACCCCACTGGGGCAGATACGCAGTATTTT.